The rows below give T cell receptor beta chains drawn from one sample of a study of shared clonotypes between healthy human individuals. The data were produced by immunoSEQ multiplex PCR, yet TCRdb's version contains in-frame clones alone and is incomplete. The sample consists of some 470,000 clones, roughly four fifths of them appearing once. The sample taken for sequencing was PBMCs. Receptors originate from a woman aged 40 to 55 in good health. Some clones in this sample may be carry-over from other donors' samples. The CDR3 runs from the conserved cysteine through the conserved F or W. The order of the fields is CDR3 protein, D gene, V gene. The D gene is left open where the match is weak.

CASEGNTIYF,.,TRBV6-1
CASSLAIGTSGKFYEQYF,TRBD2,TRBV13
CATSRDSGARLGNTIYF,.,TRBV15
CAWSVESGPHF,.,TRBV30
CASRPGRNNSPLHF,.,TRBV6-5
CASSFEGASTEAFF,.,TRBV7-3
CASSLASLQGAPTDTQYF,TRBD1,TRBV7-3
CASSWGRIYGYTF,.,TRBV27
CAGGTPYMSDYNEQFF,.,TRBV2
CASSPRGGTEASF,.,TRBV11-1
CASSQVFVQREAYEQYF,TRBD2,TRBV4-2
CASSKEGGVAGEQFF,.,TRBV21-1
CASSPPNRPDTYGYTF,.,TRBV18
CAWSVIGTQGYTF,.,TRBV30
CSGWTGALGDTQYF,TRBD1,TRBV29-1
CASSSILAGGQFF,TRBD2,TRBV5-1
CASSEAASGSSYEQYF,TRBD2,TRBV6-1
CAWNLFSSTDTQYF,.,TRBV30
CASSPDRLAGDWYEQYF,TRBD2,TRBV5-6
CASSFNYEQYF,.,TRBV7-2
CASRGLHYEQYF,.,TRBV6-1
CASSLRGQANTGELFF,.,TRBV11-3
CASSERAGINQPQHF,.,TRBV6-1
CASRNGGATGELFF,TRBD2,TRBV28
CASSFATAYGYTF,.,TRBV28
CASSRDGALEQYF,.,TRBV7-3
CASTSSKGGIYEQYF,.,TRBV25-1
CASSPLGLSEQFF,.,TRBV11-2
CASTPGTGEETQYF,TRBD1,TRBV5-1
CASGPPGLNSGNTIYF,.,TRBV7-6
CATSRDYFGTGQGVGQYF,TRBD1,TRBV15